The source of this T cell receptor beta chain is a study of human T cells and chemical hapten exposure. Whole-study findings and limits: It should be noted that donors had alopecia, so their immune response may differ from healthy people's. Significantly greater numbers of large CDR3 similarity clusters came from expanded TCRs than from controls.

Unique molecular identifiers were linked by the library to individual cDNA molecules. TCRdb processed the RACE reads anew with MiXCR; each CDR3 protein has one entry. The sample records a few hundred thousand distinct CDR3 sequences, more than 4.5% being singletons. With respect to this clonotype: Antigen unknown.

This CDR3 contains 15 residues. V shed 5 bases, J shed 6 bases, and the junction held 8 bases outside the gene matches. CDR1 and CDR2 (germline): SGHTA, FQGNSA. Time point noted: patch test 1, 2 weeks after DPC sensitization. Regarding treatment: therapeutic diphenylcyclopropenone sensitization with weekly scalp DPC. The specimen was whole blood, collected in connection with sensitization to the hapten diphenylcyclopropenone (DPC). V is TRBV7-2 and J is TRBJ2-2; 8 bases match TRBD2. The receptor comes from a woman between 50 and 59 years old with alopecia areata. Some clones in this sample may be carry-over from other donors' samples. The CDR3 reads CASSPASGYPGELFF. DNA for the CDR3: TGTGCCAGCAGCCCCGCTAGCGGGTACCCCGGGGAGCTGTTTTTT.